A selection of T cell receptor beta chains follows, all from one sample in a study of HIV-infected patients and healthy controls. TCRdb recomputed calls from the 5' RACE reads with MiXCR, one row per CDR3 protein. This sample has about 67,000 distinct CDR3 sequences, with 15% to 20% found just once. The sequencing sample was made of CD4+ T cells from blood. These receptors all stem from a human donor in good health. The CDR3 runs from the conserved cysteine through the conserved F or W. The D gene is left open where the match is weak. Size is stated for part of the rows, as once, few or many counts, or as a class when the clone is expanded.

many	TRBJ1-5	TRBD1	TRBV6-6	CASSKRDRANQPQHF	TGTGCCAGCAGTAAAAGAGACAGGGCCAATCAGCCCCAGCATTTT
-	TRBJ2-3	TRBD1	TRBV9	CASSPGGVQGLGSKYF	TGTGCCAGCAGCCCAGGGGGAGTGCAGGGTCTCGGTTCCAAGTATTTT
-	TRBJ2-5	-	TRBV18	CASSPLEGGTQYF	TGTGCCAGCTCCCCCCTCGAGGGAGGGACCCAGTACTTC
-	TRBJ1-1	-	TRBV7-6	CASRREPEAFF	TGTGCCAGCCGCCGGGAGCCGGAAGCTTTCTTT
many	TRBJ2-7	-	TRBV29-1	CSVEDHQARSYEQYF	TGCAGCGTTGAAGATCATCAGGCCCGCTCCTACGAGCAGTACTTC
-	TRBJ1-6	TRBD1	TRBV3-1	CASSQDWGQTNSPLHF	TGTGCCAGCAGCCAAGATTGGGGACAGACTAATTCACCCCTCCACTTT
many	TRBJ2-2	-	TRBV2	CASRVTGELFF	TGTGCCAGCAGGGTCACTGGGGAGCTGTTTTTT
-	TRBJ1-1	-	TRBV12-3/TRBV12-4	CASSFVTGGSDAFF	TGTGCCAGCAGTTTCGTGACAGGAGGATCTGATGCTTTCTTT
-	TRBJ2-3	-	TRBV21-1	CASSKGLAGGDTDTQYF	TGTGCCAGCAGCAAAGGATTAGCGGGAGGGGACACAGATACGCAGTATTTT
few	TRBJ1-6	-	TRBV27	CASSLSSRLTLDSPLHF	TGTGCCAGCAGTTTATCTAGCAGACTTACTCTAGATTCACCCCTCCACTTT
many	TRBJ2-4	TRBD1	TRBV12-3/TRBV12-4	CASQTGAVENIQYF	TGTGCCAGCCAAACAGGGGCCGTAGAAAACATTCAGTACTTC
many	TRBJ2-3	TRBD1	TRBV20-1	CSAWDRGRADTQYF	TGCAGTGCGTGGGACAGGGGGCGCGCAGATACGCAGTATTTT
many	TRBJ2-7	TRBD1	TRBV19	CATRPGTGSVSEQYF	TGTGCCACCAGACCCGGGACAGGGTCTGTCTCCGAGCAGTACTTC
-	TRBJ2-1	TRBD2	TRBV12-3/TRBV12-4	CASSPDRGTRSNEQFF	TGTGCCAGCAGTCCGGACCGGGGGACTAGGTCCAATGAGCAGTTCTTC
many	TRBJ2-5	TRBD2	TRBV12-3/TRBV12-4	CASSLQRGLAGQETQYF	TGTGCCAGCAGTCTCCAAAGAGGACTAGCGGGCCAAGAGACCCAGTACTTC
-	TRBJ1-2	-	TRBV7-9	CASSLGSSGSLGDYGYTF	TGTGCCAGCAGCTTAGGTTCTTCCGGGTCTCTTGGGGACTATGGCTACACCTTC
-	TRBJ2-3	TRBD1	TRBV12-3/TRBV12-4	CASRTSDRLADTQYF	TGTGCCAGCAGGACTTCGGACAGGTTAGCCGATACGCAGTATTTT
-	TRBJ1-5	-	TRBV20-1	CSASSGTFQLSNQPQHF	TGCAGTGCTAGCTCGGGCACGTTCCAGCTTAGCAATCAGCCCCAGCATTTT
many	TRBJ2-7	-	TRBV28	CASSGPIYYEQYF	TGTGCCAGCAGCGGGCCGATTTACTACGAGCAGTACTTC
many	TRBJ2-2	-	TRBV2	CASRGAGSTGELFF	TGTGCCAGCAGGGGGGCCGGTAGCACCGGGGAGCTGTTTTTT
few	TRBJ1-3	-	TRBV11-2	CASSSQSSGNTIYF	TGTGCCAGCAGCTCTCAGAGCTCTGGAAACACCATATATTTT
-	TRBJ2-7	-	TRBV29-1	CSVGEPSYEQYF	TGCAGCGTCGGGGAGCCTTCCTACGAGCAGTACTTC
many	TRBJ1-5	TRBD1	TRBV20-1	CSASTGQGANQPQHF	TGCAGTGCTAGTACCGGACAGGGGGCAAATCAGCCCCAGCATTTT
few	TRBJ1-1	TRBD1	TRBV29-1	CSVAIAGTVNTEAFF	TGCAGCGTGGCTATAGCCGGGACAGTGAACACTGAAGCTTTCTTT